These 15 T cell receptor beta chains came from one sample sequenced in a study of early T cells in non-severe SARS-CoV-2 infection. TCRdb re-analysed the 5' RACE reads in MiXCR, keeping a single row per CDR3 protein. This table holds 30,000 or so distinct CDR3 sequences, approximately 5.5% found once. The material sequenced was whole blood. These receptor sequences come from an adult who was a healthcare worker with PCR-confirmed SARS-CoV-2 infection or an uninfected control (not recorded which).

This clonotype was seen ten or more times. The rearrangement joins TRBV6-5 to TRBJ1-3, with 9 bases identical to TRBD1. Germline V gives CDR1 MNHEY, CDR2 SVGAGI. The CDR3 runs to 16 residues. V dropped 6 bases and J dropped 0; count of bases not matched to a gene: 6. CDR3 sequence (DNA): TGTGCCAGCAGCCAGGGACAGGGATACTCTGGAAACACCATATATTTT. This translates into CASSQGQGYSGNTIYF.

There are many counts of this clonotype. This chain uses TRBV7-3 with TRBJ2-2; 11 nucleotides match TRBD1. This CDR3 region has 16 residues. The germline V gene has CDR1 SGHTA and CDR2 FQGTGA. V gave up 4 bases and J gave up 3 bases; unmatched junction bases: 4. CDR3 amino acids: CASSSGQGADTGELFF. The CDR3 region has the DNA TGTGCCAGCAGCTCCGGACAGGGGGCGGACACCGGGGAGCTGTTTTTT.

This clonotype turned up a few times. The chain has TRBV6-2 or TRBV6-3 and TRBJ2-1, with no clear D. The germline gives CDR1 MNHEY, CDR2 SVGEGT. V dropped 0 bases and J dropped 4 bases, with 16 bases sitting between them. The CDR3 is made up of 17 amino acids. CDR3 sequence: CASSYSPPAGIYNEQFF. The CDR3 coding sequence is TGTGCCAGCAGTTACTCTCCACCGGCAGGTATTTACAATGAGCAGTTCTTC.

This chain connects TRBV28 to TRBJ1-1; D perhaps matches TRBD1 (5 bases). The CDR3 has 14 amino acids. The germline gives CDR1 MDHEN, CDR2 SYDVKM. Trimming removed 6 bases at V and 4 bases at J, with 15 bases between. CDR3 residues: CASSPGPGGTEAFF. The DNA of the CDR3 is TGTGCCAGCAGCCCGGGACCGGGAGGCACTGAAGCTTTCTTT.

This clonotype was detected many times. This chain connects TRBV7-6 to TRBJ2-3; D gene uncertain. V lost 7 bases and J 7 bases, leaving 12 bases between the germline ends. Germline V gene lookup returns CDR1 SGHVS and CDR2 FNYEAQ. CDR3 size: 12 residues. The CDR3 coding sequence is TGTGCCAGCACTACCCTCTCTAATACGCAGTATTTT. It yields the protein CASTTLSNTQYF.

In this sample, this clonotype turned up many times. The rearrangement links TRBV20-1 to TRBJ1-2; D gene unclear. The germline gives CDR1 DFQATT, CDR2 SNEGSKA (reference sequence). The CDR3 covers 13 residues. Deletions cut 6 bases from V and 4 bases from J, with 15 bases between. The CDR3 coding sequence is TGCAGTGCCACACCGGACGAGAGCTATGGCTACACCTTC. The encoded protein is CSATPDESYGYTF.

V and J are TRBV28 and TRBJ2-7, with D maybe TRBD2 (6 bases). Germline values: CDR1 MDHEN, CDR2 SYDVKM. The CDR3 runs 12 residues. The V and J ends lost 8 bases and 2 bases respectively, with 10 bases between them. The CDR3 region has the DNA TGTGCCAGCTCCGGGGGAGCCTACGAGCAGTACTTC. Translating gives CASSGGAYEQYF.

This clonotype was seen many times. The V call is TRBV6-2 or TRBV6-3, the J call TRBJ1-1; tentatively, D is TRBD1 (5 bases). Germline-derived CDR1 and CDR2 are MNHEY and SVGEGT. The CDR3 length is 13 residues. Trimming pared 7 bases from V and 3 bases from J, leaving 12 bases between. The CDR3 DNA reads TGTGCCAGCATCCTCCAGGGCTACACTGAAGCTTTCTTT. Translated, it gives CASILQGYTEAFF.

This clonotype was seen ten or more times. V is TRBV6-1 and J is TRBJ1-5; 7 bases map to TRBD1. After removal of 1 base from V and 7 bases from J, the junction contained 4 bases not matched to a gene. Germline V lookup: CDR1 MNHNS, CDR2 SASEGT. The CDR3 is 14 residues long. CDR3 in amino acids: CASSEGQGGQPQHF. The DNA of the CDR3 is TGTGCCAGCAGTGAAGGACAGGGAGGGCAGCCCCAGCATTTT.

This clonotype was observed a handful of times. V and J are TRBV28 and TRBJ2-1; TRBD2 matches 7 bases. V lost 3 bases and J lost 5; bases outside the gene matches: 16. CDR3 length: 18 residues. Germline CDR1 and CDR2: MDHEN and SYDVKM. CDR3 region: CASSFSIGGFERHNEQFF. CDR3 DNA sequence: TGTGCCAGCAGTTTTTCTATCGGGGGGTTCGAGCGCCACAATGAGCAGTTCTTC.

This clonotype came up a few times. The chain uses TRBV29-1 and TRBJ2-3; D is possibly TRBD1 or TRBD2 (5 bases each). V was cut by 4 bases and J by 5 bases, with 10 bases left in between. The CDR3 has 12 residues. The germline V gene encodes CDR1 SQVTM and CDR2 ANQGSEA. The DNA of the CDR3 is TGCAGCGTTGGCCGGGACGGAGATACGCAGTATTTT. Translating it yields CSVGRDGDTQYF.

This rearrangement joins TRBV18 to TRBJ2-3; TRBD1 aligns across 7 bases. Trimming took 3 bases from V and 4 from J; bases not matched to a gene: 4. Per germline, CDR1 KGHSH and CDR2 LQKENI. This CDR3 is 14 amino acids long. CDR3 loop: CASSPRQGADTQYF. Written as DNA, the CDR3 is TGTGCCAGCTCACCTCGCCAGGGGGCAGATACGCAGTATTTT.

This clonotype occurred many times. V usage is TRBV11-3 and J usage is TRBJ2-7; 8 bases line up with TRBD1. Germline loops: CDR1 SGHNT, CDR2 YENEEA. This CDR3 is built from 15 residues. Trimming removed 2 bases from V and 7 bases from J; junction bases left unmatched: 10. CDR3 in DNA: TGTGCCAGCAGCTTAAGGGGGACAGGACTACGGGAGCAGTACTTC. As protein: CASSLRGTGLREQYF.

Worth noting for this clonotype: One base away lies a much larger clone, so this may be a sequencing read error. The chain couples TRBV5-1 to TRBJ1-6, with 8 bases aligning to TRBD1. Unmatched junction bases numbered 12, after V lost 0 bases and J lost 10 bases. CDR1 and CDR2 from the germline V gene are SGHRS and YFSETQ. This CDR3 contains 17 residues. CDR3 coding DNA: TGCGCCAGCAGCTTGGCGACAGGGGCTATGAGGGAATCACCCCTCCACTTT. Its protein is CASSLATGAMRESPLHF. Full variable domain (missing parts from reference TRBV5-1 and TRBJ1-6): KAGVTQTPRYLIKTRGQQVTLSCSPISGHRSVSWYQQTPGQGLQFLFEYFSETQRNKGNFPGRFSGRQFSNSRSEMNVSTLELGDSALYLCASSLATGAMRESPLHFGNGTRLTVT.

This clonotype was seen repeatedly, ten times or more. The V gene is TRBV7-6, the J gene TRBJ2-7; D uncertain. CDR1 and CDR2 from the germline V gene are SGHVS and FNYEAQ. This CDR3 region has 13 residues. V was cut by 4 bases and J by 2 bases, with 9 bases left in between. CDR3 nucleotides: TGTGCCAGCAGCTCGGTTATGACCTACGAGCAGTACTTC. It translates to CASSSVMTYEQYF.